The 31 T cell receptor beta chains given below trace back to one sample, sequenced in a study of memory CD4+ T cells and cytomegalovirus serostatus. The data were produced by immunoSEQ multiplex PCR, yet TCRdb's version contains in-frame clones alone and is incomplete. This table holds approximately 61,000 clones, around 82% found once. The sort gate was single viable CD3+CD4+CD8-CD45RO+ cells for memory CD4+ T cells. Sequenced material: memory CD4+ T cells from blood. The origin of the receptors is an adult in good health and CMV-seronegative. Some clones in this sample may be carry-over from other donors' samples.

This chain connects TRBV7-2 to TRBJ1-3; no reliable D call. The CDR3 has 15 residues. Trimming shortened V by 8 bases and J by 6 bases, and 20 bases separated the two germline ends. Germline V gives CDR1 SGHTA, CDR2 FQGNSA. Here the CDR3 DNA reads TGTGCCAGCGAAACCGGACCTTACGGGGAAAACACCATATATTTT. The encoded protein is CASETGPYGENTIYF.

The CDR3 loop reads CASSLGWGSYEQYF. The CDR3 nucleotides are TGTGCCAGCAGCTTAGGGTGGGGCTCCTACGAGCAGTACTTC. The V gene is TRBV7-2, the J gene TRBJ2-7; no clear D gene. This CDR3 region has 14 residues. Trimming stripped 1 base from V and 0 bases from J, with 7 bases between. Looked up from germline, CDR1 is SGHTA and CDR2 is FQGNSA.

V gene TRBV28 combines with J gene TRBJ2-1; 14 bases line up with TRBD2. The length of the CDR3 is 18 residues. The germline CDR1 and CDR2 sequences are MDHEN and SYDVKM. The trim removed 3 bases at V and 9 bases at J, leaving 13 bases unmatched. Written as DNA, the CDR3 is TGTGCCAGCAGTTTCCCTTACAGACTAGCGGGAGGGCCAGGTGAGCAGTTCTTC. This encodes CASSFPYRLAGGPGEQFF. The variable domain in full, completed from reference TRBV28 and TRBJ2-1, reads DVKVTQSSRYLVKRTGEKVFLECVQDMDHENMFWYRQDPGLGLRLIYFSYDVKMKEKGDIPEGYSVSREKKERFSLILESASTNQTSMYLCASSFPYRLAGGPGEQFFGPGTRLTVL.

The rearrangement uses TRBV11-3 and TRBJ2-1, with 9 bases matching TRBD1. J was trimmed by 1 base and V by 0 bases; bases with no gene match: 7. The CDR3 consists of 18 residues. Germline V gene lookup returns CDR1 SGHNT and CDR2 YENEEA. The CDR3 is CASSLDQGGTGSYNEQFF. The DNA of the CDR3 is TGTGCCAGCAGCTTAGACCAAGGGGGGACAGGGTCCTACAATGAGCAGTTCTTC. Using reference TRBV11-3 and TRBJ2-1 for the parts outside the CDR3, the full variable domain is EAGVVQSPRYKIIEKKQPVAFWCNPISGHNTLYWYLQNLGQGPELLIRYENEEAVDDSQLPKDRFSAERLKGVDSTLKIQPAELGDSAVYLCASSLDQGGTGSYNEQFFGPGTRLTVL.

The V call is TRBV19, the J call TRBJ1-1; TRBD1 matches 7 bases. Per germline, CDR1 LNHDA and CDR2 SQIVND (reference sequence). This CDR3 contains 14 residues. J gave up 1 base and V 7 bases, and 6 bases lay outside the gene matches. The CDR3 sequence: CASTLGQSNTEAFF. DNA of the CDR3: TGTGCCAGTACCCTGGGACAGTCGAACACTGAAGCTTTCTTT.

The chain carries TRBV20-1 and TRBJ1-1; TRBD1 agrees at 10 bases. The V and J ends lost 8 bases and 7 bases, in that order; junction bases with no gene match: 4. There are 11 residues in the CDR3. Germline V gene sequence: CDR1 DFQATT, CDR2 SNEGSKA (reference sequence). For the CDR3, the DNA is TGCAGTCCGGGACAGGGGAATGAAGCTTTCTTT. Translated: CSPGQGNEAFF.

This clone appeared once. The chain combines TRBV29-1 with TRBJ1-5; 8 positions match TRBD1. J gave up 4 bases and V 7 bases, and 6 bases lay outside the gene matches. CDR1 and CDR2 from the germline V gene are SQVTM and ANQGSEA. The CDR3 is 13 amino acids. The CDR3 coding sequence is TGCAGCGCCGGACAGGGCACGAATCAGCCCCAGCATTTT. It specifies CSAGQGTNQPQHF.

The chain joins TRBV7-8 to TRBJ2-5; 7 bases are a match to TRBD2. This CDR3 region has 16 residues. V shed 4 bases, J shed 5 bases, and the junction held 13 bases outside the gene matches. Germline V gene data show CDR1 as SGHVS and CDR2 as FQNEAQ. The CDR3 sequence: CASSSVGLVGAETQYF. As DNA, the CDR3 is TGTGCCAGCAGCTCCGTCGGACTAGTTGGGGCCGAGACCCAGTACTTC.

The chain couples TRBV9 to TRBJ2-4, with D possibly matching TRBD2 (6 bases). Germline CDR1 SGDLS, CDR2 YYNGEE. V was cut by 0 bases and J by 3 bases, with 13 bases left in between. This CDR3 is 16 amino acids long. For the CDR3, the DNA is TGTGCCAGCAGCGTAGATCGCGGGGATGACAAAAACATTCAGTACTTC. Amino acid sequence: CASSVDRGDDKNIQYF. Supplemented by reference TRBV9 and TRBJ2-4, the full variable domain reads DSGVTQTPKHLITATGQRVTLRCSPRSGDLSVYWYQQSLDQGLQFLIQYYNGEERAKGNILERFSAQQFPDLHSELNLSSLELGDSALYFCASSVDRGDDKNIQYFGAGTRLSVL.

This chain joins TRBV4-1 and TRBJ2-3; 7 bases map to TRBD1. The ends lost 3 bases at V and 6 bases at J; junction bases unmatched: 18. There are 18 residues in the CDR3. CDR1 and CDR2 (germline): MGHRA, YSYEKL. Here the CDR3 reads CASSHSTPGTARRDTQYF. CDR3 DNA: TGCGCCAGCAGCCACTCCACACCCGGGACAGCCCGCCGGGATACGCAGTATTTT.

This clone is a singleton in its sample. This chain joins TRBV7-9 and TRBJ2-1; D perhaps matches TRBD2 (6 bases). V was cut by 4 bases and J by 9 bases, with 31 bases left in between. Germline loops: CDR1 SEHNR, CDR2 FQNEAQ (reference sequence). The CDR3 contains 19 residues. CDR3 region: CASSYITHISGTRRGEQFF. Written as DNA, the CDR3 is TGTGCCAGCAGCTATATCACCCACATTTCAGGGACTCGTAGGGGTGAGCAGTTCTTC.

This sequence joins TRBV27 and TRBJ2-2, with TRBD1 matching 10 bases. J gave up 6 bases and V 5 bases, and 9 bases lay outside the gene matches. CDR1 is MNHEY and CDR2 is SMNVEV in the germline V gene (reference sequence). The CDR3 is 16 residues long. CDR3 in amino acids: CASSRRDRGRAGELFF. The DNA of the CDR3 is TGTGCCAGCAGTCGAAGGGACAGGGGTAGGGCCGGGGAGCTGTTTTTT.

The genes are TRBV6-1 and TRBJ2-7, with 8 bases fitting TRBD1. CDR1 MNHNS and CDR2 SASEGT come from the germline V gene. CDR3 size: 14 residues. The J segment lost 0 bases and the V segment lost 8 bases, leaving 6 bases of the junction unmatched. The chain's CDR3 is CASFRDRSSYEQYF. The CDR3 region has the DNA TGTGCCAGCTTTCGGGACAGGAGCTCCTACGAGCAGTACTTC.

This chain joins TRBV6-6 and TRBJ2-3, with D unclear. Per germline, CDR1 MNHNY and CDR2 SVGAGI (reference sequence). The CDR3 loop spans 13 amino acids. The V and J ends lost 6 bases and 4 bases respectively, with 11 bases between them. CDR3 amino acids: CASRSVGADTQYF. The DNA for the CDR3 is TGTGCCAGCAGATCCGTAGGTGCAGATACGCAGTATTTT.

The rearrangement joins TRBV5-1 to TRBJ1-2; 12 positions agree with TRBD1. The CDR3 spans 13 residues. Losses at the gene ends were 7 bases for V and 4 bases for J; bases not matched to a gene: 2. CDR1 is SGHRS, CDR2 YFSETQ, per germline. The CDR3 DNA is TGCGCCAGCGGGACAGGGGGCGGCTATGGCTACACCTTC. Amino acids: CASGTGGGYGYTF.

V is TRBV7-9 and J is TRBJ1-1; no firm D call. The CDR3 totals 13 residues. Germline CDR1 SEHNR, CDR2 FQNEAQ (reference sequence). V shed 2 bases and J shed 7 bases, with 11 bases lying between them. The CDR3 nucleotides read TGTGCCAGCAGCTTATTATCCGCCGTTGAAGCTTTCTTT. This gives the protein CASSLLSAVEAFF.

The chain couples TRBV29-1 to TRBJ2-3; TRBD1 is a possible D gene (6 bases). CDR1 and CDR2 (germline): SQVTM, ANQGSEA. V lost 7 bases to trimming and J lost 0 bases, with 11 bases between them. CDR3 length: 13 residues. As DNA, the CDR3 is TGCAGCGCTCCACAGGGCAGCACAGATACGCAGTATTTT. Its translation: CSAPQGSTDTQYF.

The chain couples TRBV9 to TRBJ1-3, with D possibly matching TRBD1 (5 bases). This CDR3 is built from 15 residues. Germline V gene sequence: CDR1 SGDLS, CDR2 YYNGEE. Between the trimmed V and J ends, which lost 1 base and 4 bases, there was a span of 12 bases. The CDR3 nucleotides are TGTGCCAGCAGCGTAAACACAGGTTCCGGAAACACCATATATTTT. It is translated as CASSVNTGSGNTIYF. The full variable domain, in which reference TRBV9 and TRBJ1-3 provide the parts outside the CDR3, is DSGVTQTPKHLITATGQRVTLRCSPRSGDLSVYWYQQSLDQGLQFLIQYYNGEERAKGNILERFSAQQFPDLHSELNLSSLELGDSALYFCASSVNTGSGNTIYFGEGSWLTVV.

This clone was detected only once. The gene calls are TRBV6-5 and TRBJ2-3; 9 nucleotides line up with TRBD1. Losses at the gene ends were 5 bases for V and 13 bases for J; bases not matched to a gene: 16. Germline-derived CDR1 and CDR2 are MNHEY and SVGAGI. The CDR3 contains 15 residues. For the CDR3, the DNA is TGTGCCAGCAGTCCCGAGATGGTAGGCGGGACAGGGAAGTATTTT. This gives the protein CASSPEMVGGTGKYF.

The chain combines TRBV30 with TRBJ1-3, with no clear D. This CDR3 contains 13 residues. Germline CDR1 reads GTSNPN; CDR2 reads SVGIG (reference sequence). V lost 5 bases to trimming and J lost 1 base, with 9 bases between them. CDR3 DNA sequence: TGTGCCTGGGGAGCGGGTTCTGGAAACACCATATATTTT. Translating gives CAWGAGSGNTIYF.

The chain employs TRBV11-2 and TRBJ2-2; D ambiguous. V was clipped by 5 bases and J by 2 bases, with 15 bases between them. CDR3 size: 16 residues. The germline V gene encodes CDR1 SGHAT and CDR2 FQNNGV. The CDR3 loop reads CASSPLSGLNTGELFF. CDR3 nucleotides: TGTGCCAGCAGCCCCCTATCCGGGTTAAACACCGGGGAGCTGTTTTTT.

The CDR3 coding sequence is TGTGCCAGCAGCGTAGTCCCAGATACGCAGTATTTT. Its translation: CASSVVPDTQYF. The chain couples TRBV9 to TRBJ2-3; D remains unclear. The CDR3 extends over 12 amino acids. Germline CDR1 SGDLS, CDR2 YYNGEE. Trimming removed 0 bases at V and 4 bases at J, with 3 bases between.

This chain uses TRBV2 with TRBJ1-1, with D possibly matching TRBD1 (6 bases). Germline CDR1 and CDR2: SNHLY and FYNNEI. This CDR3 comprises 14 residues. Between the trimmed V and J ends, which lost 7 bases and 1 base, there was a span of 13 bases. CDR3 residues: CASITGIRNTEAFF. Written as DNA, the CDR3 is TGTGCCAGCATCACAGGGATTAGGAACACTGAAGCTTTCTTT. The full variable domain, with the rest looked up from reference TRBV2 and TRBJ1-1, is EPEVTQTPSHQVTQMGQEVILRCVPISNHLYFYWYRQILGQKVEFLVSFYNNEISEKSEIFDDQFSVERPDGSNFTLKIRSTKLEDSAMYFCASITGIRNTEAFFGQGTRLTVV.

Here the CDR3 reads CSVEDVGVIQIGSPLHF. For the CDR3, the DNA is TGCAGCGTTGAAGACGTCGGGGTGATCCAGATAGGTTCACCCCTCCACTTT. The rearrangement joins TRBV29-1 to TRBJ1-6; no clear D gene. CDR1 SQVTM and CDR2 ANQGSEA come from the germline V gene. The CDR3 covers 17 residues. The V gene lost 0 bases and the J gene lost 9 bases, with 21 bases spanning the gap.

This rearrangement joins TRBV7-2 to TRBJ2-7; D unresolved. The CDR3 totals 13 residues. CDR1 is SGHTA, CDR2 FQGNSA, per germline. Trimming shortened V by 1 base and J by 6 bases, and 10 bases separated the two germline ends. CDR3 in amino acids: CASSLGHNSEQYF. In DNA, the CDR3 is TGTGCCAGCAGCTTAGGGCACAATAGCGAGCAGTACTTC.

This sequence joins TRBV7-8 and TRBJ1-1, with D maybe TRBD1 (6 bases). The CDR3 spans 15 residues. Germline values: CDR1 SGHVS, CDR2 FQNEAQ. V gave up 1 base and J gave up 3 bases, with 12 bases separating them. Written as DNA, the CDR3 is TGTGCCAGCAGCTTAGGGGGGGCCTTAGACACTGAAGCTTTCTTT. It is translated as CASSLGGALDTEAFF.

The chain employs TRBV11-2 and TRBJ1-1, with D possibly TRBD1 on 6 matching bases. This CDR3 has 12 residues. The V gene's germline CDR1 is SGHAT and CDR2 FQNNGV. Trimming pared 6 bases from V and 8 bases from J, leaving 13 bases between. DNA for the CDR3: TGTGCCAGCAGACGACAGGAAGAGGAAGCTTTCTTT. Residues: CASRRQEEEAFF.

This clone turned up a few times. V gene TRBV30 combines with J gene TRBJ1-1; 7 bases agree with TRBD1. Trimming cost V 2 bases and J 3 bases; bases outside gene matches: 9. This CDR3 is built from 15 residues. Looked up from germline, CDR1 is GTSNPN and CDR2 is SVGIG (reference sequence). The CDR3 here is CAWSRWGTADTEAFF. DNA for the CDR3: TGTGCCTGGAGTAGGTGGGGGACAGCGGACACTGAAGCTTTCTTT.

CDR3 coding DNA: TGTGCCAGCAGCCTCTGGGGCATTCGAGAGACCCAGTACTTC. Amino acids: CASSLWGIRETQYF. The chain employs TRBV7-9 and TRBJ2-5; weak D call: TRBD1 (5 bases). Germline V gene data show CDR1 as SEHNR and CDR2 as FQNEAQ (reference sequence). V gave up 5 bases and J gave up 4 bases, with 14 bases separating them. This CDR3 spans 14 amino acids.

This clone rates as medium-sized (0.01 to 0.1%). The chain is built from TRBV2 and TRBJ2-4; perhaps TRBD1 as D (5 bases). This CDR3 has 13 amino acids. Trimming took 7 bases from V and 7 from J, leaving 14 bases between them. Germline lookup yields CDR1 SNHLY and CDR2 FYNNEI. CDR3 amino acids: CASNVQGMNIQYF. DNA of the CDR3: TGTGCCAGCAATGTGCAGGGTATGAACATTCAGTACTTC.

The chain recombines TRBV5-6 with TRBJ2-1, with TRBD2 matching 14 bases. The length of the CDR3 is 18 residues. Germline-derived CDR1 and CDR2 are SGHDT and YYEEEE. The junction had 6 bases not matched to a gene; V was cut back by 4 bases and J by 0 bases. This CDR3 reads CASSPAGTSGSSYNEQFF. The CDR3 DNA reads as TGTGCCAGCAGCCCGGCCGGGACTAGCGGGAGCTCCTACAATGAGCAGTTCTTC. The variable domain in full, with the rest retrieved from reference TRBV5-6 and TRBJ2-1, is DAGVTQSPTHLIKTRGQQVTLRCSPKSGHDTVSWYQQALGQGPQFIFQYYEEEERQRGNFPDRFSGHQFPNYSSELNVNALLLGDSALYLCASSPAGTSGSSYNEQFFGPGTRLTVL.